The 27 T cell receptor beta chains below come from one sample, sequenced in a study of cytomegalovirus exposure and HLA in healthy donors. Data came from immunoSEQ multiplex PCR; TCRdb stores just in-frame clones and leaves some out. There are over 85,000 clones in the sample; 85% to 95% occur only once, and around 1.1% lies in the top ten. Material: PBMCs. The receptors come from a woman aged 30 to 39 in good health and CMV-seropositive.

The rearrangement links TRBV9 to TRBJ2-3; a possible D gene is TRBD2 (6 bases). Trimming removed 0 bases from V and 3 bases from J, with 11 bases in between. Germline V gene sequence: CDR1 SGDLS, CDR2 YYNGEE. The CDR3 runs to 15 residues. The CDR3 bases are TGTGCCAGCAGCGTAGCTCCCCTAGCGACAGATACGCAGTATTTT. Translated: CASSVAPLATDTQYF.

The CDR3 is CASSEDLYNEQFF. The CDR3 DNA reads as TGTGCCAGCAGTGAGGACTTGTACAATGAGCAGTTCTTC. The rearrangement uses TRBV2 and TRBJ2-1; a possible D gene is TRBD2 (5 bases). Germline V gives CDR1 SNHLY, CDR2 FYNNEI. This CDR3 has 13 amino acids. V lost 3 bases and J 4 bases, leaving 7 bases between the germline ends.

The V call is TRBV5-1, the J call TRBJ1-4; 7 nucleotides agree with TRBD1. There are 15 residues in the CDR3. The germline CDR1 and CDR2 sequences are SGHRS and YFSETQ. Losses at the gene ends were 3 bases for V and 7 bases for J; bases not matched to a gene: 9. The CDR3 sequence: CASSYTGALGEKLFF. The CDR3 DNA is TGCGCCAGCAGCTACACAGGGGCGTTAGGTGAAAAACTGTTTTTT.

The rearrangement uses TRBV9 and TRBJ2-3, with TRBD2 identical over 12 bases. The germline CDR1 and CDR2 sequences are SGDLS and YYNGEE. V shed 0 bases, J shed 8 bases, and the junction held 16 bases outside the gene matches. The CDR3 extends over 19 amino acids. As DNA, the CDR3 is TGTGCCAGCAGCGTAGGAGTTACTAGCGGGAGGCCCCCTTTGGGTACGCAGTATTTT. Its translation is CASSVGVTSGRPPLGTQYF.

This clone was counted once. The chain carries TRBV30 and TRBJ2-2; the D gene is possibly TRBD1 (6 bases). CDR3 length equals 17 residues. Germline values: CDR1 GTSNPN, CDR2 SVGIG (reference sequence). V was cut by 3 bases and J by 1 base, with 18 bases left in between. CDR3 nucleotides: TGTGCCTGGAGCACCGCAACCGGGACATTGAACACCGGGGAGCTGTTTTTT. Its protein is CAWSTATGTLNTGELFF. Full variable domain (rest looked up from reference TRBV30 and TRBJ2-2): SQTIHQWPATLVQPVGSPLSLECTVEGTSNPNLYWYRQAAGRGLQLLFYSVGIGQISSEVPQNLSASRPQDRQFILSSKKLLLSDSGFYLCAWSTATGTLNTGELFFGEGSRLTVL.

This rearrangement joins TRBV28 to TRBJ2-1; 10 nucleotides align to TRBD2. CDR3 size: 16 residues. Germline CDR1 reads MDHEN; CDR2 reads SYDVKM. V gave up 5 bases and J gave up 7 bases; unmatched junction bases: 11. The CDR3 DNA reads as TGTGCCAGCAGTCCCCCAGCGGGAGGGCCGCATAATGAGCAGTTCTTC. Its translation: CASSPPAGGPHNEQFF.

The V and J genes are TRBV29-1 and TRBJ2-7; possible D gene TRBD1, 5 bases. Germline V gene data show CDR1 as SQVTM and CDR2 as ANQGSEA. V was clipped by 6 bases and J by 1 base, with 13 bases between them. CDR3 size: 13 residues. Here the CDR3 DNA reads TGCAGCGTCATTGGAAGGGGATCCTACGAGCAGTACTTC. It specifies CSVIGRGSYEQYF.

The gene calls are TRBV6-4 and TRBJ2-1, with TRBD2 as a possible D gene (6 bases). The CDR3 spans 15 residues. V was cut by 0 bases and J by 5 bases, with 11 bases left in between. Germline CDR1 MRHNA, CDR2 SNTAGT. CDR3: CASSDSGGAHNEQFF. The CDR3, as DNA: TGTGCCAGCAGTGACTCGGGGGGAGCCCACAATGAGCAGTTCTTC.

V usage is TRBV9 and J usage is TRBJ1-2; no definite D call. The CDR3 is 17 amino acids. V lost 4 bases and J lost 0, with 19 bases in between. CDR1 is SGDLS and CDR2 is YYNGEE in the germline V gene. In DNA form, the CDR3 reads TGTGCCAGCAGCCCAAACGAAGGACTCGGGGCTAACTATGGCTACACCTTC. It yields the protein CASSPNEGLGANYGYTF.

This chain links TRBV11-2 with TRBJ2-2; tentative D call: TRBD1 (6 bases). Trimming stripped 2 bases from V and 4 bases from J, with 14 bases between. CDR1 and CDR2 from the germline V gene are SGHAT and FQNNGV. CDR3 length: 16 residues. The CDR3 nucleotides are TGTGCCAGCAGCTTACGGACTGGGACACTCACCGGGGAGCTGTTTTTT. Encoded protein: CASSLRTGTLTGELFF.

The DNA of the CDR3 is TGTGCCAGCAGTGAAGCTATAGACAGGGGGCGGGCGTACAATGAGCAGTTCTTC. Translating gives CASSEAIDRGRAYNEQFF. The J gene is TRBJ2-1, the V gene TRBV6-1; 10 bases fit TRBD1. CDR1 is MNHNS, CDR2 SASEGT, per germline. With 0 bases clipped from V and 4 bases from J, the junction kept 9 bases outside the gene matches. The CDR3 consists of 18 residues.

The J gene is TRBJ2-7, the V gene TRBV5-1; 8 bases are shared with TRBD2. The trim removed 4 bases at V and 3 bases at J, leaving 12 bases unmatched. There are 16 residues in the CDR3. Germline-derived CDR1 and CDR2 are SGHRS and YFSETQ. CDR3 protein: CASSHGTGTSNYEQYF. In DNA form, the CDR3 reads TGCGCCAGCAGCCACGGAACCGGGACTAGTAACTACGAGCAGTACTTC.

The V gene is TRBV19, the J gene TRBJ1-5; possible D gene TRBD1, 5 bases. This CDR3 is built from 14 residues. Trimming shortened V by 6 bases and J by 4 bases, and 13 bases separated the two germline ends. Germline CDR1 reads LNHDA; CDR2 reads SQIVND (reference sequence). CDR3 region: CASSKTVGNQPQHF. As DNA, the CDR3 is TGTGCCAGTAGCAAGACAGTTGGGAATCAGCCCCAGCATTTT.

This clone was observed a few times. The V gene is TRBV28, the J gene TRBJ1-5; weak D call: TRBD1 (6 bases). The CDR3 contains 15 residues. V was trimmed by 4 bases and J by 3 bases, leaving 13 bases between them. Germline CDR1 MDHEN, CDR2 SYDVKM. CDR3 DNA sequence: TGTGCCAGCAGTTATAGACAGGAACCCAATCAGCCCCAGCATTTT. Translating gives CASSYRQEPNQPQHF.

V gene TRBV25-1 combines with J gene TRBJ1-4, with TRBD1 identical over 10 bases. Germline CDR1 reads MGHDK; CDR2 reads SYGVNS. This CDR3 spans 16 amino acids. With V trimmed by 0 bases and J by 7 bases, 5 bases remained unmatched. The CDR3 DNA reads TGTGCCAGCAGTGAATACGGACAGGGGGGACGTGAAAAACTGTTTTTT. It codes for CASSEYGQGGREKLFF.

This chain links TRBV7-2 with TRBJ2-1, with D possibly being TRBD2 (7 bases). V dropped 0 bases and J dropped 5 bases, with 11 bases sitting between them. CDR3 length: 15 amino acids. The germline V gene encodes CDR1 SGHTA and CDR2 FQGNSA. This chain's CDR3 is CASSLAGGGNNEQFF. The CDR3 DNA sequence: TGTGCCAGCAGCTTAGCGGGAGGGGGGAACAATGAGCAGTTCTTC.

This rearrangement joins TRBV30 to TRBJ2-1; D remains ambiguous. Per the germline V gene, CDR1 is GTSNPN and CDR2 is SVGIG (reference sequence). V shed 3 bases and J shed 3 bases, with 6 bases lying between them. The CDR3 has 12 amino acids. The CDR3 bases are TGTGCCTGGAGCCCTAACTACAATGAGCAGTTCTTC. It yields the protein CAWSPNYNEQFF.

This chain links TRBV7-8 with TRBJ2-7; 9 bases are a match to TRBD2. This CDR3 is 15 amino acids long. With V trimmed by 1 base and J by 4 bases, 5 bases remained unmatched. From germline, CDR1 is SGHVS and CDR2 FQNEAQ. The CDR3 sequence: CASSLESLAGYEQYF. In DNA, the CDR3 is TGTGCCAGCAGCTTAGAGTCGCTAGCGGGGTACGAGCAGTACTTC.

This sequence joins TRBV4-3 and TRBJ1-5; D not certain. V was shortened by 0 bases and J by 2 bases, with 5 bases between the two germline ends. The germline CDR1 and CDR2 sequences are LGHNA and YSLEER. This CDR3 has 14 amino acids. The CDR3 loop is CASSQEAGNQPQHF. For the CDR3, the DNA is TGCGCCAGCAGCCAAGAGGCAGGCAATCAGCCCCAGCATTTT.

The V and J genes are TRBV9 and TRBJ1-3, with TRBD1 matching over 8 bases. The germline gives CDR1 SGDLS, CDR2 YYNGEE. V lost 3 bases to trimming and J lost 2 bases; unmatched junction nucleotides: 4. The CDR3 length is 15 residues. The CDR3 DNA reads as TGTGCCAGCAGCGACCCGACAGGGGCTGGAAACACCATATATTTT. Translation gives CASSDPTGAGNTIYF.

CDR3 loop: CASSPRQGNQPQHF. The CDR3 DNA follows: TGCGCCAGCAGCCCCCGACAGGGCAATCAGCCCCAGCATTTT. This chain uses TRBV4-3 with TRBJ1-5; possibly TRBD1 for D (6 bases). The CDR3 length is 14 residues. CDR1 and CDR2 (germline): LGHNA, YSLEER. V was shortened by 4 bases and J by 2 bases, with 9 bases between the two germline ends.

The chain carries TRBV2 and TRBJ1-5; 11 nucleotides match TRBD1. The CDR3 totals 16 residues. Germline lookup yields CDR1 SNHLY and CDR2 FYNNEI. The V gene end was trimmed by 6 bases and the J gene end by 6 bases; junction bases not matched to a gene: 10. CDR3 in DNA: TGTGCCAGCAGGGGACAGGGGGGGGCTTCGAGTCAGCCCCAGCATTTT. Its translation: CASRGQGGASSQPQHF. The full variable domain, with the rest looked up from reference TRBV2 and TRBJ1-5, is EPEVTQTPSHQVTQMGQEVILRCVPISNHLYFYWYRQILGQKVEFLVSFYNNEISEKSEIFDDQFSVERPDGSNFTLKIRSTKLEDSAMYFCASRGQGGASSQPQHFGDGTRLSIL.

The chain employs TRBV6-5 and TRBJ2-2, with D perhaps TRBD2 (6 bases). This CDR3 comprises 16 residues. Germline V gene lookup returns CDR1 MNHEY and CDR2 SVGAGI. V was cut by 3 bases and J by 4 bases, with 15 bases left in between. In DNA form, the CDR3 reads TGTGCCAGCAGTTATCCCTTCCTGGGGGGCACCGGGGAGCTGTTTTTT. Its translation: CASSYPFLGGTGELFF.

This chain joins TRBV28 and TRBJ1-4, with TRBD1 matching 9 bases. V gave up 5 bases and J gave up 10 bases; unmatched junction bases: 8. CDR1 and CDR2 (germline): MDHEN, SYDVKM. This CDR3 comprises 14 residues. CDR3 DNA sequence: TGTGCCAGCAGTGCCAGGACAGGGGTCGGAAAACTGTTTTTT. It specifies CASSARTGVGKLFF.

This chain connects TRBV28 to TRBJ1-2, with unresolved D. CDR3 length equals 12 residues. Trimming took 6 bases from V and 1 from J, leaving 6 bases between them. The germline CDR1 and CDR2 sequences are MDHEN and SYDVKM. The CDR3: CASSPVNYGYTF. In nucleotides, the CDR3 is TGTGCCAGCAGCCCCGTTAACTATGGCTACACCTTC.

In its sample, this clone was seen a few times. The chain carries TRBV5-1 and TRBJ2-7; D uncertain. Trimming stripped 0 bases from V and 1 base from J, with 14 bases between. The germline V gene encodes CDR1 SGHRS and CDR2 YFSETQ. This CDR3 spans 16 amino acids. The CDR3 reads CASSLDSGLKSYEQYF. CDR3 nucleotides: TGCGCCAGCAGCTTGGACTCAGGCCTTAAGTCCTACGAGCAGTACTTC.

This clone showed up just once. Other DNA variants within this sample encode the same CDR3. The chain carries TRBV28 and TRBJ2-5, with 7 bases aligning to TRBD2. The CDR3 runs 14 residues. Germline CDR1 MDHEN, CDR2 SYDVKM. The V and J ends lost 5 bases and 4 bases, in that order; junction bases with no gene match: 7. The CDR3 region has the DNA TGTGCCAGCAGTCTAGCTAGGGAGGGAGAGACCCAGTACTTC. It is translated as CASSLAREGETQYF.